This T cell receptor beta chain came from a study of tumor and adjacent non-tumor tissue in lung cancer. For the study at large: The cohort had approximately 13 adenocarcinoma, a couple of squamous cell and 1 small cell patients.

RNA was extracted from bulk tissue without any cell sorting. Distant lung tissue was collected more than 3 cm away from the tumor edge. Three rounds of nested PCR, following a modified ARM-PCR protocol, produced the TCRbeta library. TCRdb redid the calling of the multiplex PCR reads with MiXCR, one entry per CDR3 protein. The sample consists of 35,000 to 55,000 distinct CDR3 sequences, approximately 59% of them appearing once. Regarding this clonotype: Antigen unknown. At one of its ends the junction is not consistent with the germline gene, which may arise from a read error.

Study-wide points: Compared with tumor, normal lung showed significantly lower TCR diversity.

Per the germline V gene, CDR1 is SGHAT and CDR2 is FQNNGV. The CDR3 has 12 residues. The chain uses TRBV11-2 and TRBJ2-2; D is undetermined. The receptor was derived from a woman aged 40-49 years with non-small cell lung cancer. Specimen: distant non-tumor lung tissue. The chain's CDR3 is CAGSLGSRELFF. The CDR3 nucleotides are TGTGCCGGCAGCTTAGGATCCCGGGAGCTGTTTTTT.